Below are 23 T cell receptor beta chains sequenced from a single sample in a study of cytomegalovirus exposure and HLA in healthy donors. It was with 60 Vbeta and 13 Jbeta primers that the PCR ran. TCRdb's copy holds only in-frame clones and misses some; the assay was immunoSEQ multiplex PCR. This table holds 60,000 to 75,000 clones, around 85% found once. The sequencing input was PBMCs. The origin of the receptors is a woman in her 30s in good health and CMV-seronegative.

This clone appeared a few times. This chain joins TRBV5-1 and TRBJ2-1, with a weak D call TRBD1 (5 bases). CDR1 is SGHRS, CDR2 YFSETQ, per germline. The CDR3 contains 14 residues. The V gene lost 0 bases and the J gene lost 5 bases, with 9 bases spanning the gap. Here the CDR3 reads CASSLGTHNNEQFF. Written as DNA, the CDR3 is TGCGCCAGCAGCTTGGGGACACATAACAATGAGCAGTTCTTC.

The J gene is TRBJ1-5, the V gene TRBV27; the D gene is possibly TRBD1 (5 bases). The CDR3 extends over 15 amino acids. Germline CDR1 and CDR2: MNHEY and SMNVEV (reference sequence). Trimming took 4 bases from V and 0 from J, leaving 10 bases between them. This chain's CDR3 is CASSSRDGSNQPQHF. The DNA of the CDR3 is TGTGCCAGCAGTTCGCGGGACGGTAGCAATCAGCCCCAGCATTTT.

This chain uses TRBV6-1 with TRBJ2-3; D gene unclear. Trimming took off 6 bases at V and 7 bases at J, with 11 bases between the two ends. This CDR3 region has 12 residues. The germline V gene encodes CDR1 MNHNS and CDR2 SASEGT. The CDR3 nucleotides are TGTGCCAGCAGGGTCACTCTCCATACGCAGTATTTT. Translated: CASRVTLHTQYF.

The gene calls are TRBV6-6 and TRBJ2-3; no clear D gene. Per germline, CDR1 MNHNY and CDR2 SVGAGI (reference sequence). CDR3 size: 13 residues. V was pared by 7 bases and J by 7 bases, with 15 bases between. The CDR3 DNA reads TGTGCCAGCACCCCCCCCCGCGGTAATACGCAGTATTTT. The encoded protein is CASTPPRGNTQYF.

The V call is TRBV9, the J call TRBJ2-2, with TRBD2 identical over 8 bases. V shed 4 bases, J shed 4 bases, and the junction held 6 bases outside the gene matches. CDR1 SGDLS and CDR2 YYNGEE come from the germline V gene. The length of the CDR3 is 15 residues. The CDR3 sequence is CASSPRREVTGELFF. DNA of the CDR3: TGTGCCAGCAGCCCTCGGCGGGAGGTCACCGGGGAGCTGTTTTTT.

CDR3 in amino acids: CASSEAGQGSYNEQFF. The CDR3 nucleotides are TGTGCCAGCAGTGAAGCGGGACAGGGCTCCTACAATGAGCAGTTCTTC. The chain combines TRBV6-1 with TRBJ2-1; 9 bases line up with TRBD1. CDR1 is MNHNS, CDR2 SASEGT, per germline. The junction had 0 bases not matched to a gene; V was cut back by 0 bases and J by 0 bases. The CDR3 sequence is 16 residues long.

The genes are TRBV11-1 and TRBJ2-7; 7 nucleotides align to TRBD1. V trimming: 4 bases; J trimming: 6 bases; junction bases outside the gene matches: 3. CDR3 length equals 12 residues. CDR1 and CDR2 (germline): SGHAT, FQDESV (reference sequence). Written as DNA, the CDR3 is TGTGCCAGCAGCTCGACAGGGATCGAGCAGTACGTC. It specifies CASSSTGIEQYV.

The chain combines TRBV7-3 with TRBJ2-7; TRBD2 matches at 12 bases. Germline V gives CDR1 SGHTA, CDR2 FQGTGA. The CDR3 has 17 residues. Trimming at V came to 5 bases and at J to 3 bases, leaving 11 bases not matched to a gene. The CDR3 protein is CASSPYRLAGVVYEQYV. CDR3 nucleotide sequence: TGTGCCAGCAGCCCATACCGACTAGCGGGAGTGGTCTACGAGCAGTACGTC.

This clone has only a few counts. In nucleotides, the CDR3 is TGTGCCAGCAGCTTAGATGGCTTGGCCGAAAACACCGGGGAGCTGTTTTTT. It specifies CASSLDGLAENTGELFF. The chain links TRBV11-2 to TRBJ2-2; D is uncertain. The CDR3 extends over 17 amino acids. With 0 bases removed from V and 2 bases from J, the gap between germline ends came to 13 bases. The V gene's germline CDR1 is SGHAT and CDR2 FQNNGV.

The genes are TRBV9 and TRBJ1-5; D possibly corresponds to TRBD1 (6 bases). Germline loops: CDR1 SGDLS, CDR2 YYNGEE. V was trimmed by 0 bases and J by 3 bases, leaving 7 bases between them. This CDR3 comprises 14 residues. The CDR3 bases are TGTGCCAGCAGCGTAGAGGGGGACAATCAGCCCCAGCATTTT. Translating gives CASSVEGDNQPQHF.

As to this clone: Sequence at one end of the junction differs from germline and may be a read error. The gene calls are TRBV7-7 and TRBJ2-1, with 11 bases fitting TRBD2. Germline V CDR1 and CDR2: SSHAT, FNYEAQ (reference sequence). This CDR3 has 15 residues. The CDR3 sequence: CASSSTSGSNNEQFF. The CDR3 DNA follows: TGTGCTAGCAGCTCTACTAGCGGGAGTAACAATGAGCAGTTCTTC.

J is TRBJ2-1 and V is TRBV19; 10 positions match TRBD2. Germline V gene sequence: CDR1 LNHDA, CDR2 SQIVND (reference sequence). J lost 2 bases, V lost 5 bases, and 6 bases had no gene match. The length of the CDR3 is 16 residues. The CDR3 reads CASSFSSGGAYNEQFF. CDR3 bases: TGTGCCAGTAGTTTTTCTAGCGGGGGAGCCTACAATGAGCAGTTCTTC. Based on the CDR3 plus reference TRBV19 and TRBJ2-1, the full variable domain is DGGITQSPKYLFRKEGQNVTLSCEQNLNHDAMYWYRQDPGQGLRLIYYSQIVNDFQKGDIAEGYSVSREKKESFPLTVTSAQKNPTAFYLCASSFSSGGAYNEQFFGPGTRLTVL.

CDR3 in amino acids: CASSDRGTEAFF. In DNA form, the CDR3 reads TGTGCCAGCAGTGATAGGGGCACTGAAGCTTTCTTT. The chain joins TRBV27 to TRBJ1-1, with D possibly TRBD1 on 5 matching bases. V dropped 5 bases and J dropped 4 bases, with 8 bases sitting between them. The germline V gene has CDR1 MNHEY and CDR2 SMNVEV (reference sequence). The CDR3 is 12 amino acids.

This clone is large. The V and J genes are TRBV4-3 and TRBJ2-2; 7 nucleotides line up with TRBD2. The J segment lost 1 base and the V segment lost 1 base, leaving 3 bases of the junction unmatched. Germline V gene data show CDR1 as LGHNA and CDR2 as YSLEER. The CDR3 sequence is 16 residues long. CDR3 sequence (DNA): TGCGCCAGCAGCCAAGGGACTAGAATGAACACCGGGGAGCTGTTTTTT. Translated, it gives CASSQGTRMNTGELFF.

The chain recombines TRBV6-5 with TRBJ1-6, with 11 bases fitting TRBD1. The CDR3 totals 14 residues. Trimming at V came to 5 bases and at J to 13 bases, leaving 7 bases not matched to a gene. CDR1 and CDR2 from the germline V gene are MNHEY and SVGAGI. The CDR3 loop is CASSEPGQGVPLHF. As DNA, the CDR3 is TGTGCCAGCAGTGAGCCGGGACAGGGGGTTCCCCTCCACTTT.

This clone has a handful of counts. The rearrangement links TRBV30 to TRBJ2-1; 7 bases map to TRBD2. The CDR3 contains 11 residues. Germline CDR1 GTSNPN, CDR2 SVGIG (reference sequence). CDR3 in amino acids: CQAGNYNEQFF. DNA for the CDR3: TGTCAAGCGGGAAATTACAATGAGCAGTTCTTC. Using reference TRBV30 and TRBJ2-1 for the parts outside the CDR3, the full variable domain is SQTIHQWPATLVQPVGSPLSLECTVEGTSNPNLYWYRQAAGRGLQLLFYSVGIGQISSEVPQNLSASRPQDRQFILSSKKLLLSDSGFYLCQAGNYNEQFFGPGTRLTVL.

This clone showed up just a few times. The chain employs TRBV7-2 and TRBJ1-2; D is ambiguous. Germline values: CDR1 SGHTA, CDR2 FQGNSA. CDR3 length: 14 residues. The V gene lost 1 base and the J gene lost 4 bases, with 10 bases spanning the gap. The CDR3 protein is CASSLGSGVYGYTF. The CDR3 coding sequence is TGTGCCAGCAGCTTAGGTTCGGGAGTCTATGGCTACACCTTC. Using reference TRBV7-2 and TRBJ1-2 for the parts outside the CDR3, the full variable domain is GAGVSQSPSNKVTEKGKDVELRCDPISGHTALYWYRQSLGQGLEFLIYFQGNSAPDKSGLPSDRFSAERTGGSVSTLTIQRTQQEDSAVYLCASSLGSGVYGYTFGSGTRLTVV.

The J gene is TRBJ2-1, the V gene TRBV19; possibly TRBD1 for D (6 bases). CDR1 LNHDA and CDR2 SQIVND come from the germline V gene (reference sequence). Deletions cut 1 base from V and 3 bases from J, with 13 bases between. This CDR3 has 16 residues. CDR3 sequence (DNA): TGTGCCAGTAGTATAGGGTCCGGGACACACTACAATGAGCAGTTCTTC. Amino acid sequence: CASSIGSGTHYNEQFF.

For the CDR3, the DNA is TGTGCCAGCAGCTTGGTGTCGGACTACGAGCAGTACGTC. Translation gives CASSLVSDYEQYV. The gene calls are TRBV5-6 and TRBJ2-7; the D is unclear. CDR1 and CDR2 (germline): SGHDT, YYEEEE. The germline V and J ends were trimmed by 0 bases and 3 bases, with 7 bases remaining between them. The CDR3 covers 13 residues.

The chain couples TRBV6-1 to TRBJ2-3, with 10 bases aligning to TRBD2. The CDR3 is 16 amino acids. CDR1 MNHNS and CDR2 SASEGT come from the germline V gene. V lost 4 bases and J lost 3; bases outside the gene matches: 7. CDR3 sequence (DNA): TGTGCCAGCAGTGTTGAGATAGCGGGAGGAACAGATACGCAGTATTTT. It encodes CASSVEIAGGTDTQYF.

V is TRBV2 and J is TRBJ1-2; the match to TRBD1 covers 8 bases. V lost 5 bases to trimming and J lost 5 bases; unmatched junction nucleotides: 7. Germline CDR1 reads SNHLY; CDR2 reads FYNNEI. The length of the CDR3 is 14 residues. CDR3 residues: CASSNRGTSYGYTF. CDR3 DNA sequence: TGTGCCAGCAGTAACAGGGGGACGAGTTATGGCTACACCTTC.

V and J are TRBV11-2 and TRBJ2-3, with D perhaps matching TRBD2 (6 bases). The V gene lost 5 bases and the J gene lost 4 bases, with 16 bases spanning the gap. This CDR3 region has 15 residues. Germline CDR1 is SGHAT and CDR2 is FQNNGV. This chain's CDR3 is CASSPISGPPDTQYF. The DNA for the CDR3 is TGTGCCAGCAGCCCAATTAGCGGCCCCCCAGATACGCAGTATTTT.

The chain is built from TRBV12-5 and TRBJ1-5; D perhaps matches TRBD1 (6 bases). Germline V lookup: CDR1 LGHNT, CDR2 FRNRAP. V was clipped by 0 bases and J by 3 bases, with 15 bases between them. The CDR3 has 17 amino acids. The CDR3 reads CASGLVLGQQSNQPQHF. The CDR3 DNA follows: TGTGCTAGTGGTTTGGTACTCGGACAGCAGTCCAATCAGCCCCAGCATTTT.